This TCR beta chain was identified in a study of T-cell memory formation after mild COVID-19. Study-wide results and caveats: Clones shrinking between day 15 and 85 showed a balanced CD4/CD8 split, and those that grew later tilted toward CD4+. Researchers report contracting CD4+ clones mostly in CM and EM, with CD8+ clones in EMRA. The authors did not confirm SARS-CoV-2 specificity of second-wave clones peaking day 37.

In germline, CDR1 is SGHDT, CDR2 YYEEEE. There are 14 residues in the CDR3. Of note for this clonotype: Its antigen is not known. Sequence at one end of the junction differs from germline and may be a read error.

One entry per CDR3 protein, called by TCRdb with MiXCR from the 5' RACE reads. The sample records about 470,000 distinct CDR3 sequences, approximately 23% being singletons. The sequenced sample was PBMCs or a T cell subset sorted from them (not recorded which). This receptor was taken from an adult woman who had mild COVID-19 (a few samples of this study predate the infection). Cell type and time point are not known. The V and J genes are TRBV5-6 and TRBJ1-1, with TRBD1 matching 7 bases. In DNA, the CDR3 is TGTGCCAGCAGCCATGACAGGGAGAACACTGAAGCTTTCTTC. As protein: CASSHDRENTEAFF.